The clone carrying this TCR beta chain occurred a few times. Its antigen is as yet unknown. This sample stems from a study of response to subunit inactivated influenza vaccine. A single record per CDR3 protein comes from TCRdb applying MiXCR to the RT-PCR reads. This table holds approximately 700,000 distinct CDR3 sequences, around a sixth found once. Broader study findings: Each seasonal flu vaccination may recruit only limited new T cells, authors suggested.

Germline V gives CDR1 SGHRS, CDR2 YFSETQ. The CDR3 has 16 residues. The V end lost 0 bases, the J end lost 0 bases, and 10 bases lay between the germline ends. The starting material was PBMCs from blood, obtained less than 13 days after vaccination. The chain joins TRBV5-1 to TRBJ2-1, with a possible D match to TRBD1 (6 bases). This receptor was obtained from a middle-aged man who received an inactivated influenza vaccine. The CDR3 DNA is TGCGCCAGCAGCTTGGGGCAGGGGTACTCCTACAATGAGCAGTTCTTC. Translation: CASSLGQGYSYNEQFF.